These T cell receptor beta chains were read from a single sample in a study of blood T cells in healthy people across ages. In TCRdb, the 5' RACE reads were re-called with MiXCR into one record per CDR3 protein. The sample consists of about 680,000 distinct CDR3 sequences, 45% to 50% of them appearing once. The sequencing sample was made of blood. These receptors were collected from a woman in her sixties or seventies in good health. Both conserved end residues are trimmed from each CDR3. Fields, in order: J gene, V gene, clone size, CDR3 protein. Clone size, where shown, is once, few, many, or a class for clones that have expanded.

TRBJ2-2 TRBV12-3/TRBV12-4 few ASSFGGTGTGELF
TRBJ2-1 TRBV29-1 NA SVGGPSGNNEQF
TRBJ2-7 TRBV6-5 NA ASRRGQGIYEQY
TRBJ2-3 TRBV7-9 NA ASSPDRGRPSTDTQY
NA TRBV4-3 few ASSQDWNSGAKETQY
TRBJ2-1 TRBV7-2 many ASSLASGYNEQF
TRBJ2-7 TRBV20-1 few SALTSGEQY
TRBJ2-1 TRBV9 few ASSGTSGGEQF
TRBJ2-7 TRBV7-3 NA ASSFTPGYEQY
TRBJ2-5 TRBV4-3 NA ASSRAGQETRY
TRBJ2-1 TRBV7-2 NA ASSLVPRGNEQF
TRBJ1-2 TRBV5-1 NA ASSPSTGENYGYT
TRBJ2-1 TRBV7-2 NA ASSLEGGLVGGKEQF
NA TRBV12-3/TRBV12-4 NA ASRLRQASWGTQY
TRBJ2-1 TRBV20-1 few SARDPTSGIYNEQF
TRBJ2-6 TRBV5-5 many ASSLGTGLSKGANVLT
TRBJ2-7 TRBV20-1 NA SASPIRLAGGQY
TRBJ2-1 TRBV6-2/TRBV6-3 NA ASSHSSGSGEQF
TRBJ2-3 TRBV28 NA ASSSPRKATDTQY
TRBJ2-1 TRBV10-3 few AISELASGNNEQF
TRBJ2-5 TRBV30 NA AWSGGGGETQY
TRBJ1-6 TRBV13 NA ASSRSDGTGISPLH
TRBJ2-3 TRBV9 few ASSVAALRDTQY
TRBJ2-7 TRBV20-1 NA SASPGGAYEQY
TRBJ2-7 TRBV6-6 NA ASSHTGTSGYEQY
TRBJ1-3 TRBV2 few ASRRLESGNTIY
TRBJ2-1 TRBV24-1 NA ATSDWGSGSSYNEQF
TRBJ1-2 TRBV4-2 NA ASSQGTFRYGYT
TRBJ2-4 TRBV4-3 NA ASSQERHSGSGQY
TRBJ1-2 TRBV15 NA ATSRGAGQISSYGYT
TRBJ2-7 TRBV20-1 NA SARSNRGRATYEQY
TRBJ1-4 TRBV12-3/TRBV12-4 NA ASSLTLTGGGEKLF
TRBJ1-2 TRBV5-1 few ASSLGTEGYT
TRBJ1-6 TRBV4-3 NA ASSQDRSSPPH
TRBJ2-3 TRBV18 NA ASSPGTGMDTQY
TRBJ2-2 TRBV2 NA ASALAANTGELF